This record covers a single T cell receptor beta chain. The target antigen is unknown. In making TCR beta libraries, quantitative 5'-RACE with molecular barcodes was used. From the 5' RACE reads, TCRdb called clonotypes with MiXCR, one entry per CDR3 protein. The sample lists around 130,000 distinct CDR3 sequences, roughly 15% occurring once. This entry comes from a study of CD8 T cells in ankylosing spondylitis. The germline V gene has CDR1 SGDLS and CDR2 YYNGEE. The ends lost 4 bases at V and 3 bases at J; junction bases unmatched: 6. The CDR3 length is 15 residues. Study findings and constraints: A motif in TCR beta, a set of 8 or 9 highly homologous variants, appeared characteristic of ankylosing spondylitis blood.

The chain is built from TRBV9 and TRBJ2-1, with TRBD2 identical over 8 bases. The TCR comes from a female donor with ankylosing spondylitis or in good health (not recorded which). Sequenced sample: blood, either unsorted or a sorted T cell fraction (not recorded which). The CDR3 DNA reads TGTGCCAGCAGCTTTTTAGCGGGAATCTACAATGAGCAGTTCTTC. Its protein is CASSFLAGIYNEQFF. Together with reference TRBV9 and TRBJ2-1, the CDR3 gives the full variable domain: DSGVTQTPKHLITATGQRVTLRCSPRSGDLSVYWYQQSLDQGLQFLIQYYNGEERAKGNILERFSAQQFPDLHSELNLSSLELGDSALYFCASSFLAGIYNEQFFGPGTRLTVL.